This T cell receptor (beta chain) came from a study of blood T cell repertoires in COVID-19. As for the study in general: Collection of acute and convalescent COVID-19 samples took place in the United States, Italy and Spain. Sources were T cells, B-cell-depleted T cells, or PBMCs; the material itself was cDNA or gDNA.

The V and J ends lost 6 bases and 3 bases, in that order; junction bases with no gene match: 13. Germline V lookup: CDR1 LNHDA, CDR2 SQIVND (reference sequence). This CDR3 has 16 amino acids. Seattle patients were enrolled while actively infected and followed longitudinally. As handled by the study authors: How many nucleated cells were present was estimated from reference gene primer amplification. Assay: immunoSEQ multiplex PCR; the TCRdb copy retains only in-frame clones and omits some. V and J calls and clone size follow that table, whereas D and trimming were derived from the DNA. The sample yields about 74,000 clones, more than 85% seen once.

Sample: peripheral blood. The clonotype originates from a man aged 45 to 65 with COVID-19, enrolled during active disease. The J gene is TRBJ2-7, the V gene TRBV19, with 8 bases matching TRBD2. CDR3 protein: CASSLTRGGRIYEQYF. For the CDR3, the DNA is TGTGCCAGTAGCCTAACCCGTGGCGGGAGGATCTACGAGCAGTACTTC.